This record looks at one T cell receptor beta chain sequence and its context. This entry comes from a study of blood T cells in healthy people across ages. The germline CDR1 and CDR2 sequences are ENHRY and SYGVKD. The CDR3 has 15 amino acids. J gave up 11 bases and V 4 bases, and 14 bases lay outside the gene matches. The use of a sample-barcoded 5' primer and a J-beta primer mix characterized a second PCR of 7 to 11 cycles. TCRdb called the 5' RACE reads again in MiXCR, with one record for every CDR3 protein. The sample consists of about 730,000 distinct CDR3 sequences, 43% of them appearing once. Sequencing was done on a sample of blood. This TCR was recovered from a woman aged 60-75 years in good health. The V and J genes are TRBV10-3 and TRBJ2-5; TRBD1 matches at 9 bases. Written as DNA, the CDR3 is TGTGCCATCAGTGGGGGACAGGGATTGGACAATGAGCAGTACTTC. Protein sequence: CAISGGQGLDNEQYF.